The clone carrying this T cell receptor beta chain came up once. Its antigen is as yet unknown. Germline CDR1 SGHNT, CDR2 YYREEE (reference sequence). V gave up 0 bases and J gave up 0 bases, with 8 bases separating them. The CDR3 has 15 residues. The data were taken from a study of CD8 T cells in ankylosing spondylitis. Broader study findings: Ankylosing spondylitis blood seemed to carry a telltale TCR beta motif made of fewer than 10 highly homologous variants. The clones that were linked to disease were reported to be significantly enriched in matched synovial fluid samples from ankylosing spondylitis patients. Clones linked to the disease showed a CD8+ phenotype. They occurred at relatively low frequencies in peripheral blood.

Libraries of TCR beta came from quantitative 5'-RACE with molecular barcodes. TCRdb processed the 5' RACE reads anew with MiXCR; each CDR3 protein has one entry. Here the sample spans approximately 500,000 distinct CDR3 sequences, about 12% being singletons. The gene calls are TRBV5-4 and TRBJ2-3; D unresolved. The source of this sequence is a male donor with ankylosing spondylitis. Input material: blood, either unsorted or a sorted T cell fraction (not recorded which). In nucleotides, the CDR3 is TGTGCCAGCAGCTTGGATTCGGTGAGCACAGATACGCAGTATTTT. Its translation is CASSLDSVSTDTQYF.